Following are 29 T cell receptor beta chains from one sample sequenced in a study of identical twins (dated by TCRdb to the mid-2010s). Library method: 5' RACE. Data came from an Illumina HiSeq 2000. TCRdb reworked the public reads: Q25 trimming with fastp, MiXCR clone assembly, productive beta chains retained. Merged by CDR3 protein, the rows form single entries marked with the most common genes and DNA. This sample has some 1,600,000 distinct CDR3 sequences in its table, and under 35% of those were observed once. The ten largest clones take up 0.25% to 0.3% of the sample. Sample: cord blood. The receptors originated from a newborn girl in good health.

The chain carries TRBV7-6 and TRBJ1-6; D not resolved. CDR3 length: 13 amino acids. Per germline, CDR1 SGHVS and CDR2 FNYEAQ. Trimming removed 5 bases from V and 3 bases from J, with 5 bases in between. The CDR3 reads CASSRSYNSPLHF. The CDR3 bases are TGTGCCAGCAGCCGAAGCTATAATTCACCCCTCCACTTT.

The V gene is TRBV2, the J gene TRBJ2-5, with TRBD2 matching over 11 bases. The tail of the sequence fits TRBJ2-7 better, so the J call may be wrong. CDR3 length: 14 residues. The germline V gene has CDR1 SNHLY and CDR2 FYNNEI. CDR3 in DNA: TGTGCCAGCACCGGGACTAGCGGCCTCTACGAGCAGTACTTC. As protein: CASTGTSGLYEQYF.

This chain connects TRBV9 to TRBJ1-3; no clear D gene. Germline-derived CDR1 and CDR2 are SGDLS and YYNGEE. Trimming stripped 4 bases from V and 4 bases from J, with 15 bases between. The CDR3 spans 15 residues. The DNA for the CDR3 is TGTGCCAGCAGCCGAGGAGATACCCGAGGAAACACCATATATTTT. Its translation is CASSRGDTRGNTIYF. Based on the CDR3 plus reference TRBV9 and TRBJ1-3, the full variable domain is DSGVTQTPKHLITATGQRVTLRCSPRSGDLSVYWYQQSLDQGLQFLIQYYNGEERAKGNILERFSAQQFPDLHSELNLSSLELGDSALYFCASSRGDTRGNTIYFGEGSWLTVV.

The chain carries TRBV6-5 and TRBJ1-2, with TRBD1 as a possible D gene (5 bases). Germline V gene sequence: CDR1 MNHEY, CDR2 SVGAGI. The CDR3 runs to 14 residues. Trimming shortened V by 5 bases and J by 3 bases, and 13 bases separated the two germline ends. CDR3 amino acids: CASSGRDWDYGYTF. CDR3 sequence (DNA): TGTGCCAGCAGTGGCCGGGACTGGGACTATGGCTACACCTTC.

For this clonotype: At one end the junction does not follow the germline gene, possibly because of a read error. The CDR3 DNA sequence: TGTGCCAGCAGCTTGGAGGCTCTAGGCTGCACCTTC. Encoded protein: CASSLEALGCTF. V usage is TRBV7-2 and J usage is TRBJ1-2; D is uncertain. There are 12 residues in the CDR3. Germline V gene sequence: CDR1 SGHTA, CDR2 FQGNSA.

The rearrangement joins TRBV20-1 to TRBJ2-7; TRBD2 matches at 11 bases. V gave up 5 bases and J gave up 5 bases; unmatched junction bases: 8. There are 14 residues in the CDR3. CDR1 and CDR2 (germline): DFQATT, SNEGSKA (reference sequence). The CDR3 nucleotides are TGCAGTGCTGGAAGACTAGCGGGATTGAACGAGCAGTACTTC. It specifies CSAGRLAGLNEQYF.

The chain links TRBV5-1 to TRBJ1-1; D is unresolved. Germline V gene data show CDR1 as SGHRS and CDR2 as YFSETQ. V gave up 3 bases and J gave up 3 bases, with 9 bases separating them. The CDR3 runs to 13 residues. CDR3 in DNA: TGCGCCAGCAGCTCCGGGTTGTACACTGAAGCTTTCTTT. It codes for CASSSGLYTEAFF. Full variable domain (missing parts from reference TRBV5-1 and TRBJ1-1): KAGVTQTPRYLIKTRGQQVTLSCSPISGHRSVSWYQQTPGQGLQFLFEYFSETQRNKGNFPGRFSGRQFSNSRSEMNVSTLELGDSALYLCASSSGLYTEAFFGQGTRLTVV.

This clonotype was seen more than once but under ten times. The rearrangement joins TRBV20-1 to TRBJ2-7; 7 bases line up with TRBD1. Losses at the gene ends were 1 base for V and 2 bases for J; bases not matched to a gene: 5. The CDR3 sequence is 14 residues long. The germline gives CDR1 DFQATT, CDR2 SNEGSKA (reference sequence). CDR3 nucleotide sequence: TGCAGTGCTAGAGCTGGGACAGCCACCTACGAGCAGTACTTC. It specifies CSARAGTATYEQYF.

The chain has TRBV4-1 and TRBJ2-7; tentative D call: TRBD2 (5 bases). Germline loops: CDR1 MGHRA, CDR2 YSYEKL. This CDR3 is built from 18 residues. Trimming took off 1 base at V and 3 bases at J, with 22 bases between the two ends. The chain's CDR3 is CASSQGAVPLASFYEQYF. CDR3 coding DNA: TGCGCCAGCAGCCAAGGGGCCGTCCCCTTAGCGAGTTTCTACGAGCAGTACTTC.

There are a few counts of this clonotype. V and J are TRBV3-1 and TRBJ1-5, with 7 bases fitting TRBD1. This CDR3 has 15 residues. The germline gives CDR1 LGHDT, CDR2 YNNKEL (reference sequence). V lost 4 bases to trimming and J lost 4 bases; unmatched junction nucleotides: 7. CDR3 residues: CASSLKGAENQPQHF. The CDR3 DNA reads TGTGCCAGCAGCCTTAAGGGGGCAGAAAATCAGCCCCAGCATTTT.

This clonotype was observed at least ten times. The chain has TRBV28 and TRBJ2-7; D may correspond to TRBD1 or TRBD2 (6 bases each). Germline V gives CDR1 MDHEN, CDR2 SYDVKM. The CDR3 runs 15 residues. V lost 7 bases and J 5 bases, leaving 21 bases between the germline ends. For the CDR3, the DNA is TGTGCCAGCACCCTCATTGGGGGGCGCCGCAACGAGCAGTACTTC. Protein: CASTLIGGRRNEQYF.

The V and J genes are TRBV6-2 or TRBV6-3 and TRBJ2-6; maybe TRBD1 (5 bases). The V end lost 9 bases, the J end lost 3 bases, and 18 bases lay between the germline ends. Germline CDR1 MNHEY, CDR2 SVGEGT. CDR3 length: 16 amino acids. The CDR3 bases are TGTGCCAGAGTCCCTACAGGAGTTGTTGGGGCCAACGTCCTGACTTTC. Its translation is CARVPTGVVGANVLTF.

In its sample, this clonotype was seen many times. V gene TRBV6-6 combines with J gene TRBJ1-2; D is perhaps TRBD1 (5 bases). The CDR3 length is 14 residues. Germline CDR1 is MNHNY and CDR2 is SVGAGI (reference sequence). V shed 2 bases and J shed 0 bases, with 7 bases lying between them. The CDR3 here is CASSYGGSNYGYTF. DNA for the CDR3: TGTGCCAGCAGTTACGGGGGGTCTAACTATGGCTACACCTTC.

In this sample, this clonotype turned up many times. The chain carries TRBV6-1 and TRBJ1-2; D may be TRBD1 (6 bases). Trimming shortened V by 0 bases and J by 4 bases, and 9 bases separated the two germline ends. Germline V gene data show CDR1 as MNHNS and CDR2 as SASEGT. This CDR3 is 14 amino acids long. The CDR3 reads CASSEAQGFYGYTF. The CDR3 nucleotides read TGTGCCAGCAGTGAAGCGCAGGGGTTCTATGGCTACACCTTC.

The chain couples TRBV27 to TRBJ2-7; 8 bases match TRBD1. Germline lookup yields CDR1 MNHEY and CDR2 SMNVEV (reference sequence). V lost 2 bases to trimming and J lost 2 bases; unmatched junction nucleotides: 11. CDR3 length: 17 residues. The CDR3 DNA is TGTGCCAGCAGTTTAGTCCCTGGACAGGGAGGTCCCTACGAGCAGTACTTC. Residues: CASSLVPGQGGPYEQYF.

This sequence joins TRBV3-1 and TRBJ1-2; TRBD1 aligns across 9 bases. This CDR3 has 15 residues. V was clipped by 2 bases and J by 8 bases; unmatched bases: 9. Germline lookup yields CDR1 LGHDT and CDR2 YNNKEL (reference sequence). The CDR3 DNA sequence: TGTGCCAGCAGCCAAAGCGGGACAGGGTCTGTGGGCTACACCTTC. Protein sequence: CASSQSGTGSVGYTF.

This clonotype showed up just a few times. This chain connects TRBV12-3 or TRBV12-4 to TRBJ2-1, with D possibly matching TRBD1 (5 bases). Trimming shortened V by 5 bases and J by 2 bases, and 10 bases separated the two germline ends. The CDR3 consists of 14 residues. The CDR3 nucleotides read TGTGCCAGCAGTCGACAGCTTGCCTACAATGAGCAGTTCTTC. This encodes CASSRQLAYNEQFF.

This chain connects TRBV27 to TRBJ1-4, with a tentative D call TRBD1 (5 bases). V was pared by 0 bases and J by 8 bases, with 10 bases between. The CDR3 sequence is 14 residues long. Germline CDR1 is MNHEY and CDR2 is SMNVEV (reference sequence). In DNA form, the CDR3 reads TGTGCCAGCAGTTTATCTCTCAGGGTCGAAAAACTGTTTTTT. It encodes CASSLSLRVEKLFF.

Concerning this clonotype itself: As the CDR3 is not closed by the conserved phenylalanine or tryptophan, this likely results from a read error. This chain joins TRBV18 and TRBJ2-1; D gene unclear. Looked up from germline, CDR1 is KGHSH and CDR2 is LQKENI. CDR3 length equals 16 residues. The V gene lost 0 bases and the J gene lost 0 bases, with 9 bases spanning the gap. CDR3 DNA sequence: TGTGCCAGCTCACCACCGGGCCCAAGCTCCTACAATGAGCAGTTCGTC. Its protein is CASSPPGPSSYNEQFV.

To note about this clonotype: This could be a read error, since a much larger clone is one nucleotide away. V gene TRBV6-2 or TRBV6-3 combines with J gene TRBJ2-5, with 8 bases fitting TRBD2. Gene TRBJ2-7 matches the end of the DNA better, so the J call may be wrong. Germline assignment: CDR1 MNHEY and CDR2 SVGEGT. This CDR3 has 12 residues. The CDR3 reads CSSSTTSGEQYF. CDR3 nucleotide sequence: TGTTCCAGCAGCACCACTAGCGGCGAGCAGTACTTC.

This clonotype was counted only a few times. This chain uses TRBV12-3 or TRBV12-4 with TRBJ2-7; 8 bases agree with TRBD2. This CDR3 is built from 15 residues. J was trimmed by 0 bases and V by 5 bases; bases with no gene match: 6. For the CDR3, the DNA is TGTGCCAGCAGTCCCCAGCGGGAGCCCTCCTACGAGCAGTACTTC. Its translation: CASSPQREPSYEQYF.

The V gene is TRBV7-9, the J gene TRBJ1-1; 10 positions agree with TRBD1. V lost 5 bases and J lost 5; bases outside the gene matches: 8. The CDR3 has 15 residues. Germline assignment: CDR1 SEHNR and CDR2 FQNEAQ (reference sequence). The CDR3 DNA is TGTGCCAGCAGCGGGGACAGGGGAGGAGGGACTGAAGCTTTCTTT. It specifies CASSGDRGGGTEAFF.

The chain employs TRBV20-1 and TRBJ1-6; 7 nucleotides line up with TRBD1. The germline gives CDR1 DFQATT, CDR2 SNEGSKA (reference sequence). The CDR3 is 14 amino acids. V lost 5 bases to trimming and J lost 6 bases; unmatched junction nucleotides: 7. The CDR3 nucleotides read TGCAGTGCTGAAGGACAGGCGGGTAATTCACCCCTCCACTTT. It yields the protein CSAEGQAGNSPLHF.

The sample holds many counts of this clonotype. V is TRBV5-6 and J is TRBJ1-5, with D unclear. CDR3 length equals 15 residues. V was cut by 1 base and J by 0 bases, with 8 bases left in between. Germline V CDR1 and CDR2: SGHDT, YYEEEE. CDR3 in amino acids: CASSLSLNSNQPQHF. The CDR3 DNA reads as TGTGCCAGCAGCTTGTCACTGAATAGCAATCAGCCCCAGCATTTT. The variable domain in full, completed from reference TRBV5-6 and TRBJ1-5, reads DAGVTQSPTHLIKTRGQQVTLRCSPKSGHDTVSWYQQALGQGPQFIFQYYEEEERQRGNFPDRFSGHQFPNYSSELNVNALLLGDSALYLCASSLSLNSNQPQHFGDGTRLSIL.

A few counts support this clonotype. V and J are TRBV7-9 and TRBJ2-1, with TRBD1 as a possible D gene (7 bases). CDR1 and CDR2 (germline): SEHNR, FQNEAQ (reference sequence). This CDR3 has 14 residues. The germline V and J ends were trimmed by 3 bases and 12 bases, with 18 bases remaining between them. The CDR3 region has the DNA TGTGCCAGCAGCTTGGAGGGAAGGGGGCTGCCGCAGTTCTTC. Translated, it gives CASSLEGRGLPQFF.

This clonotype was counted only a few times. The chain recombines TRBV20-1 with TRBJ2-7; either TRBD1 or TRBD2 may supply D (6 bases each). CDR1 is DFQATT, CDR2 SNEGSKA, per germline (reference sequence). The V end was cut by 4 bases, the J end by 3 bases, with 10 bases between. This CDR3 has 12 residues. The CDR3 coding sequence is TGCAGTGCTAACGAGGGGGGCTACGAGCAGTACTTC. Amino acid sequence: CSANEGGYEQYF.

There are a few counts of this clonotype. J is TRBJ1-4 and V is TRBV2, with a possible D match to TRBD1 (6 bases). The germline CDR1 and CDR2 sequences are SNHLY and FYNNEI. The CDR3 runs 14 residues. V was cut by 8 bases and J by 0 bases, with 10 bases left in between. CDR3 sequence (DNA): TGTGCCAGCCGAGACAGGACAACTAATGAAAAACTGTTTTTT. Translating gives CASRDRTTNEKLFF.

The V and J genes are TRBV7-2 and TRBJ2-7; possibly TRBD2 for D (5 bases). Germline loops: CDR1 SGHTA, CDR2 FQGNSA. The CDR3 is made up of 14 amino acids. V lost 4 bases and J 3 bases, leaving 13 bases between the germline ends. CDR3 in DNA: TGTGCCAGCAGCTCCTATCCCGGGATCTACGAGCAGTACTTC. This sequence encodes CASSSYPGIYEQYF.

This clonotype was counted only a few times. The gene calls are TRBV5-1 and TRBJ1-4; 11 bases are a match to TRBD1. Germline lookup yields CDR1 SGHRS and CDR2 YFSETQ. J was trimmed by 6 bases and V by 0 bases; bases with no gene match: 4. The CDR3 totals 16 residues. The CDR3 nucleotides read TGCGCCAGCAGCTTGGGACGGACAGGGGGCTATGAAAAACTGTTTTTT. Translating gives CASSLGRTGGYEKLFF.